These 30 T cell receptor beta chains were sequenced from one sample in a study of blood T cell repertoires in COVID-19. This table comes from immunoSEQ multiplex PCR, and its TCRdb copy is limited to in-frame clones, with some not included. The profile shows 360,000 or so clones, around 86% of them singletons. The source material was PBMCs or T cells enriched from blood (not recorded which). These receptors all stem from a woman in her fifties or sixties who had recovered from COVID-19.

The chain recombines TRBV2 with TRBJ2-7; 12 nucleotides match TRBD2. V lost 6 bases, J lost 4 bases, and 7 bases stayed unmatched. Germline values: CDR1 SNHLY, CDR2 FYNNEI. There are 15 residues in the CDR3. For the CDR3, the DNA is TGTGCCAGCAGCGCTGGGACTAGCGGGCTGTACGAGCAGTACTTC. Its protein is CASSAGTSGLYEQYF.

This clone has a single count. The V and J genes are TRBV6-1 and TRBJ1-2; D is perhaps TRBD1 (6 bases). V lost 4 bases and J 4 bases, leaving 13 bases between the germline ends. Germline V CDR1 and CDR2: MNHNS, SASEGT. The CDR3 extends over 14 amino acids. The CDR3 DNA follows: TGTGCCAGCAGTGGAGCCGGACAGAGCTATGGCTACACCTTC. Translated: CASSGAGQSYGYTF.

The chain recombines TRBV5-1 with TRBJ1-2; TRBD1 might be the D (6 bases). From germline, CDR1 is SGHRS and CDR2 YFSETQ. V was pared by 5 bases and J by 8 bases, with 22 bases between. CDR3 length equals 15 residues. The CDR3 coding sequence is TGCGCCAGCAGGGGGTACCAGGGGTACAGTGGCGGCTACACCTTC. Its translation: CASRGYQGYSGGYTF.

The CDR3 sequence is CASRRTGLLTDTQYF. In DNA form, the CDR3 reads TGTGCCAGCAGACGGACGGGACTTCTCACAGATACGCAGTATTTT. This chain joins TRBV7-2 and TRBJ2-3, with a weak D call TRBD2 (6 bases). Germline CDR1 is SGHTA and CDR2 is FQGNSA. V dropped 6 bases and J dropped 2 bases, with 15 bases sitting between them. The CDR3 length is 15 residues.

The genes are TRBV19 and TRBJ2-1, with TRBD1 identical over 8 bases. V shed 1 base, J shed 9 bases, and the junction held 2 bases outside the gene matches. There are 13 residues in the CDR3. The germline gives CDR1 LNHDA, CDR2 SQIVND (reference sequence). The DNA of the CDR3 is TGTGCCAGTAGTATAGGCAGGGGGCCTGAGCAGTTCTTC. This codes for CASSIGRGPEQFF.

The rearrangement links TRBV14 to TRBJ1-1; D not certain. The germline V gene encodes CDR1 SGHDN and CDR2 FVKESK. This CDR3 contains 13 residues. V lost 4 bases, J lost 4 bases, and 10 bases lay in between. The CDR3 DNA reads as TGTGCCAGCAGCCCCAAGTGGAGCACTGAAGCTTTCTTT. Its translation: CASSPKWSTEAFF.

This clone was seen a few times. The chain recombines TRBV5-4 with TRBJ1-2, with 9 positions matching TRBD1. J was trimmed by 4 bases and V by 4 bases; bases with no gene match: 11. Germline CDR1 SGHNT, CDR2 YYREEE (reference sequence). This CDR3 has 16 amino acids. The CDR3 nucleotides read TGTGCCAGCAGCGCAATCCGGGACAGGGTCCTCTATGGCTACACCTTC. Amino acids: CASSAIRDRVLYGYTF.

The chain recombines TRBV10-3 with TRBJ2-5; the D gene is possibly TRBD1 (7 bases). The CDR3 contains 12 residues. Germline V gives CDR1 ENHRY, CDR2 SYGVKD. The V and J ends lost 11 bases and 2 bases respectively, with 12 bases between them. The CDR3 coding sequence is TGTGCCGCGGGGACAGTTCAAGAGACCCAGTACTTC. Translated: CAAGTVQETQYF.

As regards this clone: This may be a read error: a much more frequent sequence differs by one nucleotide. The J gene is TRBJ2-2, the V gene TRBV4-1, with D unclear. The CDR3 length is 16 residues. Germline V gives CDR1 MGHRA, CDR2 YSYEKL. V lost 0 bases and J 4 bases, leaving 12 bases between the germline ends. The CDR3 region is CASSQDRSSGTGELFF. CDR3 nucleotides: TGCGCCAGCAGCCAAGATCGGTCGAGTGGCACCGGGGAGCTGTTTTTT.

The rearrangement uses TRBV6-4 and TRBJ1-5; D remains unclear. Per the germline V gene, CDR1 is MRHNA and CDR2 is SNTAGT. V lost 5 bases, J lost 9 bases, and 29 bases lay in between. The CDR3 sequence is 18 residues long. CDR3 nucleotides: TGTGCCAGCAGTCCACCTAGAGGAGGCACCCCCATGACGAGGCCCCAGCATTTT. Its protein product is CASSPPRGGTPMTRPQHF.

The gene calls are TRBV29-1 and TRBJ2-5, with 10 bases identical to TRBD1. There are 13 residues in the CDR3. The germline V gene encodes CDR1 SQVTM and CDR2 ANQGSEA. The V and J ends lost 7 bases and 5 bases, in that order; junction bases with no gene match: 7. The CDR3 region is CSGRTGGEETQYF. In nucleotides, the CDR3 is TGCAGCGGCCGGACAGGGGGAGAGGAGACCCAGTACTTC. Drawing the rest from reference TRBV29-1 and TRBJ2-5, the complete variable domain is SAVISQKPSRDICQRGTSLTIQCQVDSQVTMMFWYRQQPGQSLTLIATANQGSEATYESGFVIDKFPISRPNLTFSTLTVSNMSPEDSSIYLCSGRTGGEETQYFGPGTRLLVL.

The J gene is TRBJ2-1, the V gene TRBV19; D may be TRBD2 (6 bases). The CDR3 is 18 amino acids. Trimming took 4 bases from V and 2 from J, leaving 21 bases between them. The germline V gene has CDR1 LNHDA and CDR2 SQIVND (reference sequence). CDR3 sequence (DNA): TGTGCCAGTAGTAAAATAGGGTCGGGAGTTTTCACCTACAATGAGCAGTTCTTC. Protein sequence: CASSKIGSGVFTYNEQFF. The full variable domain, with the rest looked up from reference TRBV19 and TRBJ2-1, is DGGITQSPKYLFRKEGQNVTLSCEQNLNHDAMYWYRQDPGQGLRLIYYSQIVNDFQKGDIAEGYSVSREKKESFPLTVTSAQKNPTAFYLCASSKIGSGVFTYNEQFFGPGTRLTVL.

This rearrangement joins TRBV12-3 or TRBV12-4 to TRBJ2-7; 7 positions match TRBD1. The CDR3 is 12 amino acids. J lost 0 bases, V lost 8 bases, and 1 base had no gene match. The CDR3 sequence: CASGQDSYEQYF. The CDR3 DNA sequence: TGTGCCAGCGGACAGGACTCCTACGAGCAGTACTTC.

The CDR3, as DNA: TGTGCCAGTAGTACGGGACAGGGAACCTATGGCTACACCTTC. Translation: CASSTGQGTYGYTF. The chain is built from TRBV19 and TRBJ1-2; 9 nucleotides line up with TRBD1. CDR1 and CDR2 from the germline V gene are LNHDA and SQIVND (reference sequence). V shed 4 bases, J shed 4 bases, and the junction held 4 bases outside the gene matches. The CDR3 sequence is 14 residues long.

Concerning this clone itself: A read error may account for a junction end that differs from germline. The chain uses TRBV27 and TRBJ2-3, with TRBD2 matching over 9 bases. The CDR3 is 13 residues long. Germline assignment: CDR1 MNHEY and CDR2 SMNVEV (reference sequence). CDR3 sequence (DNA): TGTGCCAGCAGTCCACGACGTGGGAGCGGGGGGAGGTTT. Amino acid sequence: CASSPRRGSGGRF.

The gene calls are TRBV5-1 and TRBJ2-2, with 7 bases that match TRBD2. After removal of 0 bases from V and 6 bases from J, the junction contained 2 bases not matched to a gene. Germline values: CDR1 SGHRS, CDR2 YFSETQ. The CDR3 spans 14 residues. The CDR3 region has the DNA TGCGCCAGCAGCTTGGGCGGGAGTGCCGGGGAGCTGTTTTTT. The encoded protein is CASSLGGSAGELFF.

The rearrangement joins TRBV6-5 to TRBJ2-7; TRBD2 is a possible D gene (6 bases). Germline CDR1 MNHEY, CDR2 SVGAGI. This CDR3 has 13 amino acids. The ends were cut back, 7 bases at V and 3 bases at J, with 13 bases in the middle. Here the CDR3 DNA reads TGTGCCAGCAAGCGGGCCGACTTCTACGAGCAGTACTTC. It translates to CASKRADFYEQYF.

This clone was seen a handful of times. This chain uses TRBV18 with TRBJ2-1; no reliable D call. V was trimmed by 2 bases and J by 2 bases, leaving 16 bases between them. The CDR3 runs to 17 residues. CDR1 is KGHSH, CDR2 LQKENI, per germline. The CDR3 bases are TGTGCCAGCTCACCAACCGGTGCAAAGCTACCCTACAATGAGCAGTTCTTC. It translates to CASSPTGAKLPYNEQFF. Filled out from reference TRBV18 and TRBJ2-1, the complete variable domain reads NAGVMQNPRHLVRRRGQEARLRCSPMKGHSHVYWYRQLPEEGLKFMVYLQKENIIDESGMPKERFSAEFPKEGPSILRIQQVVRGDSAAYFCASSPTGAKLPYNEQFFGPGTRLTVL.

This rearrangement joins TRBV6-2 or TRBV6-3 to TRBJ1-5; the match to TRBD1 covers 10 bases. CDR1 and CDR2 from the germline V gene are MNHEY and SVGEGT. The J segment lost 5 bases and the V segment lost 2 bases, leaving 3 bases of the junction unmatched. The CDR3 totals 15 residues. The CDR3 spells CASSYGTGVHQPQHF. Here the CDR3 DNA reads TGTGCCAGCAGTTACGGGACAGGGGTCCATCAGCCCCAGCATTTT.

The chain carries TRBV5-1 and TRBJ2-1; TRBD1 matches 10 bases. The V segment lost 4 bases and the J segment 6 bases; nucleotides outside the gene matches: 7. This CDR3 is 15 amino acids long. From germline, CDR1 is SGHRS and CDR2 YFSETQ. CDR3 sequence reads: CASSDRDRGVNEQFF. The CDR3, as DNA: TGCGCCAGCAGCGACAGGGACAGGGGCGTCAATGAGCAGTTCTTC.

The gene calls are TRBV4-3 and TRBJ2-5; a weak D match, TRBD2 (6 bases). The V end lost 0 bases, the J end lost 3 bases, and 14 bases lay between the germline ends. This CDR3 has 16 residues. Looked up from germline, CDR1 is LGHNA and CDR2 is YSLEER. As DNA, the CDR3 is TGCGCCAGCAGCCAAGATCGTAACAGGAGGGAAGAGACCCAGTACTTC. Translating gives CASSQDRNRREETQYF.

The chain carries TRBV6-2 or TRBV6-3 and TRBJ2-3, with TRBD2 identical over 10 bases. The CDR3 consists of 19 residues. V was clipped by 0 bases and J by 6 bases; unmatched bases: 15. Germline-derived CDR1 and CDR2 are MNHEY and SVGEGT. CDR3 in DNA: TGTGCCAGCAGTTACTCGAGGTCTCCTAGCGGGAGTCCCGGGGATACGCAGTATTTT. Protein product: CASSYSRSPSGSPGDTQYF.

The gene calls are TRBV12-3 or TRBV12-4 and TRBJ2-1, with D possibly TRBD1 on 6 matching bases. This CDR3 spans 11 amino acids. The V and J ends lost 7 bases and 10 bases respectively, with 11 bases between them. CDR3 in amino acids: CASTPGTEQFF. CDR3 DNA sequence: TGTGCCAGCACCCCCGGGACAGAGCAGTTCTTC.

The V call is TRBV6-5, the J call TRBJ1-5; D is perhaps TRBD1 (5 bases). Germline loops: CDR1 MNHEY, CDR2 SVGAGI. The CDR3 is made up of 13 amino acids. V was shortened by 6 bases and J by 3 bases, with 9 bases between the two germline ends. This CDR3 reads CASRRGLNQPQHF. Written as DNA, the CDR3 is TGTGCCAGCAGGAGGGGACTCAATCAGCCCCAGCATTTT.

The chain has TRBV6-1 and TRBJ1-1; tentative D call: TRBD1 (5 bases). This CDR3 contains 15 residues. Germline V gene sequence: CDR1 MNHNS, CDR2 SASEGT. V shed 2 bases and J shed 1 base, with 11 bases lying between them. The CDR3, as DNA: TGTGCCAGCAGTGAACGACGGACAACGAACACTGAAGCTTTCTTT. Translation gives CASSERRTTNTEAFF.

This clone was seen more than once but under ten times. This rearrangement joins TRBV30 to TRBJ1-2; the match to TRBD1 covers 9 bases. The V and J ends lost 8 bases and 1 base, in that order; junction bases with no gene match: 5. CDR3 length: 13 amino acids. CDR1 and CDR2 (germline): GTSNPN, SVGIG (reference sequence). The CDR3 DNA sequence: TGTGCCCGGGGACAGGGCAGTAACTATGGCTACACCTTC. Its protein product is CARGQGSNYGYTF.

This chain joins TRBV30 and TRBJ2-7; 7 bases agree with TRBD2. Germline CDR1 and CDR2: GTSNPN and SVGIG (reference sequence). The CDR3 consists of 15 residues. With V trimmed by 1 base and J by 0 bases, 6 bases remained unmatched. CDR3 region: CAWSARGRFSYEQYF. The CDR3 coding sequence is TGTGCCTGGAGTGCCCGCGGGAGATTCTCCTACGAGCAGTACTTC.

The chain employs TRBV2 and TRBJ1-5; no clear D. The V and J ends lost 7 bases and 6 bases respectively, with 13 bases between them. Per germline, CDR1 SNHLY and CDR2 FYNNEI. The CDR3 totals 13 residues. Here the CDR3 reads CASMAEGGQPQHF. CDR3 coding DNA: TGTGCCAGCATGGCGGAGGGAGGTCAGCCCCAGCATTTT.

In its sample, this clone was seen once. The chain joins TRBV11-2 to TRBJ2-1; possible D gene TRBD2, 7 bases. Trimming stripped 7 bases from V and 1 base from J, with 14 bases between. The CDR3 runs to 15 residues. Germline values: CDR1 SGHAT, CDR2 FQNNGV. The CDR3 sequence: CASNLGGASYNEQFF. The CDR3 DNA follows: TGTGCCAGCAACCTGGGGGGGGCATCCTACAATGAGCAGTTCTTC. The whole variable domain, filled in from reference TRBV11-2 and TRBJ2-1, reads EAGVAQSPRYKIIEKRQSVAFWCNPISGHATLYWYQQILGQGPKLLIQFQNNGVVDDSQLPKDRFSAERLKGVDSTLKIQPAKLEDSAVYLCASNLGGASYNEQFFGPGTRLTVL.

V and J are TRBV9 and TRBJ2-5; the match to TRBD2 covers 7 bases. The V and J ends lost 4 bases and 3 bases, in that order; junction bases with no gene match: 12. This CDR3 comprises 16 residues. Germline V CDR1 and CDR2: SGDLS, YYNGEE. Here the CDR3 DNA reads TGTGCCAGCAGCTCTCACGCCGGGGGAGGGAAAGAGACCCAGTACTTC. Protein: CASSSHAGGGKETQYF. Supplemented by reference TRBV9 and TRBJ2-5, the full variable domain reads DSGVTQTPKHLITATGQRVTLRCSPRSGDLSVYWYQQSLDQGLQFLIQYYNGEERAKGNILERFSAQQFPDLHSELNLSSLELGDSALYFCASSSHAGGGKETQYFGPGTRLLVL.